This is a list of T cell receptor beta chains from one sample in a study of T cell responses to AZD1222 COVID-19 vaccine. Sequenced by immunoSEQ multiplex PCR; TCRdb stores in-frame clones only, minus some. The sample consists of 75,000 to 95,000 clones, about 85% of them appearing once. The sample here was peripheral blood, taken 28 days after the second AZD1222 dose. The source of these receptors is an adult who received the AZD1222 COVID-19 vaccine. CDR3s include the opening cysteine and the closing phenylalanine or tryptophan. The D gene is left open where the match is weak. Size is omitted from some rows. Given values are once, few, many or a class for expanded clones.

abundance,d_gene,j_gene,v_gene,len,CDR3aa,CDR3nt
.,.,TRBJ2-1,TRBV12-3/TRBV12-4,11,CASSHSNEQFF,TGTGCCAGCAGTCATAGCAATGAGCAGTTCTTC
.,TRBD1,TRBJ1-1,TRBV19,15,CASSIVNRGATEAFF,TGTGCCAGTAGTATAGTTAACAGGGGGGCCACTGAAGCTTTCTTT
.,.,TRBJ2-3,TRBV5-1,12,CASSLVADTQYF,TGCGCCAGCAGCTTGGTGGCAGATACGCAGTATTTT
.,TRBD1,TRBJ2-7,TRBV12-3/TRBV12-4,13,CATTRDSLYEQYF,TGTGCCACAACCCGGGACAGCCTCTACGAGCAGTACTTC
.,.,TRBJ1-2,TRBV12-3/TRBV12-4,13,CASSFRVHYGYTF,TGTGCCAGCAGCTTCAGGGTTCACTATGGCTACACCTTC
.,.,TRBJ2-2,TRBV7-9,14,CASSLTPNTGELFF,TGTGCCAGCAGCTTGACTCCGAACACCGGGGAGCTGTTTTTT
.,TRBD1,TRBJ2-7,TRBV12-5,16,CASGYPGTAIFYEQYF,TGTGCTAGTGGTTATCCCGGGACAGCCATTTTCTACGAGCAGTACTTC
.,TRBD1,TRBJ2-4,TRBV5-1,15,CASSLEGAPWDIQYF,TGCGCCAGCAGCTTGGAGGGGGCCCCGTGGGACATTCAGTACTTC
once,.,TRBJ1-1,TRBV13,17,CASSLGRRGRVNTEAFF,TGTGCCAGCAGCTTAGGCCGCAGGGGAAGGGTGAACACTGAAGCTTTCTTT
.,.,TRBJ2-4,TRBV4-2,17,CASSPHQGSGAKNIQYF,TGTGCCAGCAGCCCACACCAGGGTTCAGGCGCCAAAAACATTCAGTACTTC
.,TRBD2,TRBJ2-7,TRBV7-8,14,CASSSSGGAYEQYF,TGTGCCAGCAGCTCGAGCGGGGGGGCCTACGAGCAGTACTTC
.,.,TRBJ2-1,TRBV10-2,14,CASSEGLTYNEQFF,TGCGCCAGCAGTGAGGGACTTACATACAATGAGCAGTTCTTC
.,TRBD1,TRBJ1-6,TRBV2,15,CASSEDPRGPSPLHF,TGTGCCAGCAGTGAAGACCCGAGGGGGCCTTCACCCCTCCACTTT
.,.,TRBJ1-4,TRBV7-3,15,CASSSNTATNEKLFF,TGTGCCAGCAGCTCCAACACAGCAACTAATGAAAAACTGTTTTTT
.,.,TRBJ1-3,TRBV3-1/TRBV3-2,14,CASSPPGVENTIYF,TGTGCCAGCAGCCCCCCCGGGGTAGAAAACACCATATATTTT
.,.,TRBJ2-3,TRBV7-9,16,CASSLVLGRGPDTQYF,TGTGCCAGCAGCTTAGTCTTGGGCAGGGGCCCAGATACGCAGTATTTT
.,.,TRBJ2-7,TRBV7-8,13,CASRGDVRYEQYF,TGTGCCAGCAGAGGGGACGTGCGATACGAGCAGTACTTC
.,.,TRBJ2-5,TRBV7-2,13,CASSPPGRETQYF,TGTGCCAGCAGCCCCCCGGGGCGAGAGACCCAGTACTTC
once,.,TRBJ1-2,TRBV9,13,CASSVREGSGYTF,TGTGCCAGCAGCGTACGAGAGGGGTCGGGCTACACCTTC
.,TRBD1,TRBJ1-5,TRBV7-2,17,CASSPYTGEGYNQPQHF,TGTGCCAGCAGCCCCTACACAGGGGAGGGGTACAATCAGCCCCAGCATTTT
.,.,TRBJ2-1,TRBV11-2,15,CASSLGGAGNNEQFF,TGTGCCAGCAGCTTAGGTGGGGCGGGGAACAATGAGCAGTTCTTC
.,.,TRBJ1-4,TRBV2,14,CASSSEGMSEKLFF,TGTGCCAGCAGTTCAGAGGGGATGAGTGAAAAACTGTTTTTT
.,.,TRBJ1-2,TRBV7-9,13,CASSLPGGYGYTF,TGTGCCAGCAGCCTCCCGGGGGGGTATGGCTACACCTTC
.,.,TRBJ1-1,TRBV18,14,CASSPFTGDTEAFF,TGTGCCAGCTCACCATTTACAGGTGACACTGAAGCTTTCTTT
.,.,TRBJ2-5,TRBV9,15,CASSVGPLGLETQYF,TGTGCCAGCAGCGTGGGACCGTTGGGGTTAGAGACCCAGTACTTC
.,.,TRBJ2-7,TRBV7-8,15,CATIGLGGRNYEQYF,TGTGCCACCATCGGGCTTGGCGGGCGAAACTACGAGCAGTACTTC
.,.,TRBJ1-3,TRBV15,12,CATSRERNTIYF,TGTGCCACCAGCAGAGAGAGAAACACCATATATTTT
.,.,TRBJ2-5,TRBV5-1,14,CASSLGQIQETQYF,TGCGCCAGCAGCTTGGGGCAGATCCAAGAGACCCAGTACTTC
.,.,TRBJ2-7,TRBV7-2,14,CASSLGLTSYEQYF,TGTGCCAGCAGCTTAGGTTTGACCTCCTACGAGCAGTACTTC
.,.,TRBJ1-4,TRBV10-3,12,CAISEGEEKLFF,TGTGCCATCAGTGAGGGGGAAGAAAAACTGTTTTTT
once,.,TRBJ2-5,TRBV5-1,15,CASSSAGPPRETQYF,TGCGCCAGCAGCTCTGCCGGGCCCCCGAGAGAGACCCAGTACTTC
.,TRBD2,TRBJ2-7,TRBV7-2,15,CASSLAWGAGHEQYF,TGTGCCAGCAGCTTGGCCTGGGGAGCGGGGCACGAGCAGTACTTC
once,TRBD1,TRBJ1-2,TRBV6-1,14,CASSDRGPSYGYTF,TGTGCCAGCAGTGATAGGGGGCCCAGCTATGGCTACACCTTC
.,.,TRBJ1-1,TRBV5-1,15,CASSLIGSQGTEAFF,TGCGCCAGCAGCCTTATTGGGAGTCAAGGCACTGAAGCTTTCTTT
.,.,TRBJ2-3,TRBV10-3,11,CAISGGEVQYF,TGTGCCATCAGTGGAGGGGAAGTGCAGTATTTT
.,TRBD1,TRBJ1-1,TRBV6-6,13,CASSKSGGTEAFF,TGTGCCAGCAGTAAATCAGGGGGCACTGAAGCTTTCTTT
few,.,TRBJ1-1,TRBV6-5,15,CASSYSPSSGTEAFF,TGTGCCAGCAGTTACTCGCCTTCTTCAGGCACTGAAGCTTTCTTT
.,.,TRBJ2-5,TRBV3-1/TRBV3-2,14,CASSQVNQQETQYF,TGTGCCAGCAGCCAAGTGAACCAGCAAGAGACCCAGTACTTC
.,.,TRBJ2-3,TRBV18,13,CASSDRSTDTQYF,TGTGCCAGCTCAGACAGGAGCACAGATACGCAGTATTTT
.,.,TRBJ1-2,TRBV30,13,CAGGTRGGYGYTF,TGTGCCGGGGGAACTAGGGGAGGCTATGGCTACACCTTC
.,.,TRBJ2-3,TRBV7-2,11,CASTGWDTQYF,TGTGCCAGCACTGGATGGGATACGCAGTATTTT
.,TRBD1,TRBJ1-5,TRBV2,15,CASSETGNPNQPQHF,TGTGCCAGCAGCGAGACAGGGAACCCCAATCAGCCCCAGCATTTT
.,.,TRBJ2-3,TRBV10-3,16,CAISESWGGPSDTQYF,TGTGCCATCAGTGAAAGTTGGGGGGGGCCCTCTGATACGCAGTATTTT
.,.,TRBJ2-5,TRBV6-5,15,CASSYPVGGQETQYF,TGTGCCAGCAGTTACCCCGTTGGGGGCCAAGAGACCCAGTACTTC
.,.,TRBJ2-7,TRBV29-1,12,CSGGDGSYEQYF,TGCAGCGGGGGGGACGGTTCCTACGAGCAGTACTTC
.,.,TRBJ1-4,TRBV4-1,14,CASSQEVREQKLFF,TGCGCCAGCAGCCAAGAGGTGAGGGAACAAAAACTGTTTTTT
.,.,TRBJ1-5,TRBV12-3/TRBV12-4,9,CASSRAQHF,TGTGCCAGCAGCCGAGCCCAGCATTTT
.,TRBD2,TRBJ2-3,TRBV5-1,18,CASSSGLAGGQSTDTQYF,TGCGCCAGCAGCTCCGGACTAGCGGGGGGGCAGAGCACAGATACGCAGTATTTT
.,.,TRBJ2-7,TRBV5-6,14,CASSLFGETYEQYF,TGTGCCAGCAGCTTGTTTGGAGAGACCTACGAGCAGTACTTC
.,TRBD1,TRBJ1-2,TRBV7-2,16,CASSLGTGGHSGGYTF,TGTGCCAGCAGCTTAGGGACAGGGGGGCATTCGGGTGGCTACACCTTC
.,.,TRBJ1-4,TRBV5-1,16,CASSSARGSTNEKLFF,TGCGCCAGCAGCTCGGCTAGGGGATCAACTAATGAAAAACTGTTTTTT
.,TRBD1,TRBJ1-2,TRBV5-1,14,CASSWSTTGDGYTF,TGCGCCAGCAGCTGGTCGACTACAGGGGACGGCTACACCTTC
.,.,TRBJ2-2,TRBV27,13,CASSLANTGELFF,TGTGCCAGCAGTTTGGCGAACACCGGGGAGCTGTTTTTT
few,.,TRBJ2-3,TRBV24-1,16,CATSLGNIISTDTQYF,TGTGCCACCAGCCTAGGGAACATAATTAGCACAGATACGCAGTATTTT